This paragraph reports one T cell receptor beta chain. Sequencing was performed with immunoSEQ multiplex PCR; in TCRdb, only in-frame clones are kept and a portion is missing. This table holds approximately 89,000 clones, 70% to 90% found once. The sample originates from a study of control samples from healthy donors and cancer patients. CDR1 is SGHRS and CDR2 is YFSETQ in the germline V gene. The CDR3 loop spans 15 amino acids. Trimming removed 8 bases from V and 0 bases from J; junction bases left unmatched: 9. Sequencing was performed on blood. The chain combines TRBV5-1 with TRBJ2-7; TRBD1 matches at 9 bases. The receptor was isolated from a woman aged 35 to 49 in good health. DNA of the CDR3: TGCGCCAGTCCCACCGGGACAGGGTGCTCCTACGAGCAGTACTTC. It is translated as CASPTGTGCSYEQYF.